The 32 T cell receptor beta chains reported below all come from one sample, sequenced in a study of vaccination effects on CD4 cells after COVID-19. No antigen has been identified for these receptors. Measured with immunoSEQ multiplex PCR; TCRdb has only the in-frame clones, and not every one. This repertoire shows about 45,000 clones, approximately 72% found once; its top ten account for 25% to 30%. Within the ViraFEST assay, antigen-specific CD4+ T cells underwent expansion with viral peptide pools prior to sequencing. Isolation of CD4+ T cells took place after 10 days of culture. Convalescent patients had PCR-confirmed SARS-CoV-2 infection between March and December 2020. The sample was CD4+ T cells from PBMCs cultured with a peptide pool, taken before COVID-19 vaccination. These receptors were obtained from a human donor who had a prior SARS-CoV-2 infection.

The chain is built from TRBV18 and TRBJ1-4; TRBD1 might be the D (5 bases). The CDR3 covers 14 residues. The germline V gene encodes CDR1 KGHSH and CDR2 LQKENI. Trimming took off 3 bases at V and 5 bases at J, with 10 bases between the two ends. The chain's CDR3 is CASSPDRQNEKLFF. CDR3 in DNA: TGTGCCAGCTCACCTGACAGACAGAATGAAAAACTGTTTTTT.

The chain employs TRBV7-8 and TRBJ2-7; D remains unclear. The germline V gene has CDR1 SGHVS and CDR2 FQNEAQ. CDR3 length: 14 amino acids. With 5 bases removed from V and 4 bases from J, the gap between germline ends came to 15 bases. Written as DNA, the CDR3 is TGTGCCAGCAGCCCCGCTCGAACCAAATACGAGCAGTACTTC. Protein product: CASSPARTKYEQYF.

The CDR3 nucleotides are TGTGCCAGCAGTTACTTTCCTGGCAATGAGCAGTTCTTC. It yields the protein CASSYFPGNEQFF. This sequence joins TRBV6-2 or TRBV6-3 and TRBJ2-1; the D is unclear. V lost 1 base and J 6 bases, leaving 7 bases between the germline ends. The CDR3 has 13 residues. In germline, CDR1 is MNHEY, CDR2 SVGEGT.

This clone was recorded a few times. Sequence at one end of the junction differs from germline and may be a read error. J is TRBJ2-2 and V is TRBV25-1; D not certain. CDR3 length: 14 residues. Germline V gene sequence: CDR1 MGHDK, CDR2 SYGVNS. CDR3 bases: TGTGCCAGCAGATCTCTTGGGAACGCCGGGGAGCTGTTTTTT. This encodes CASRSLGNAGELFF.

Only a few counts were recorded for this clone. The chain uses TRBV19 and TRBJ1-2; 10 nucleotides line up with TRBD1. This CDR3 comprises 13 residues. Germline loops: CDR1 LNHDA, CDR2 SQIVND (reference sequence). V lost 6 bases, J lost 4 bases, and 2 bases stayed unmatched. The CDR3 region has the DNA TGTGCCAGTAGCAGGGACAGGGGCTATGGCTACACCTTC. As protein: CASSRDRGYGYTF.

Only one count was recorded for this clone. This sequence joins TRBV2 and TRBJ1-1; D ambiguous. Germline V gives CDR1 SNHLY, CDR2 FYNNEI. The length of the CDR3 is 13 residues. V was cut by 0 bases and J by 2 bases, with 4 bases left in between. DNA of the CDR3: TGTGCCAGCAGTGAAGCCGCCAACACTGAAGCTTTCTTT. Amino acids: CASSEAANTEAFF.

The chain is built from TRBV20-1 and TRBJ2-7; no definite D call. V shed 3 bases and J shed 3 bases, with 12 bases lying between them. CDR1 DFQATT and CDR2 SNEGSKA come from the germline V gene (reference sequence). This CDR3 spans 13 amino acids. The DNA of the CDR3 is TGCAGTGCTAGTAGCTCTGTTCTCTACGAGCAGTACTTC. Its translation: CSASSSVLYEQYF.

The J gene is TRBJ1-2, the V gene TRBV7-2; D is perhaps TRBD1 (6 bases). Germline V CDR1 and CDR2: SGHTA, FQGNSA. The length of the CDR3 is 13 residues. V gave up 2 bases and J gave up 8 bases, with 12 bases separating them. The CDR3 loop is CASSLSGGGGYTF. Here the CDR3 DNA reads TGTGCCAGCAGCTTATCGGGGGGCGGGGGCTACACCTTC.

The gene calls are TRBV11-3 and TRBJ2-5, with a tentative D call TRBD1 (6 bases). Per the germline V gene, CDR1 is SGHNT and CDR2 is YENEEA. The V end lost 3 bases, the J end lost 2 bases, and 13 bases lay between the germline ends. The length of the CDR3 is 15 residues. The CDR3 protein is CASSLYGTTQETQYF. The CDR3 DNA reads TGTGCCAGCAGCTTGTATGGGACAACACAAGAGACCCAGTACTTC.

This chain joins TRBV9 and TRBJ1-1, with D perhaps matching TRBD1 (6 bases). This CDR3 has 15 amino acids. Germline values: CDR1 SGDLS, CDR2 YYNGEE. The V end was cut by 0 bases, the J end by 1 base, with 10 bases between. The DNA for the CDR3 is TGTGCCAGCAGCGTAGAGGGACACCAGAACACTGAAGCTTTCTTT. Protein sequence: CASSVEGHQNTEAFF.

CDR3 nucleotide sequence: TGTGCCAGCAGTTACTCGATCGGGGGGGGTAAAGATACGCAGTATTTT. Translated, it gives CASSYSIGGGKDTQYF. The rearrangement uses TRBV6-5 and TRBJ2-3, with 8 bases that match TRBD2. J was trimmed by 5 bases and V by 0 bases; bases with no gene match: 7. Germline V gene sequence: CDR1 MNHEY, CDR2 SVGAGI. CDR3 length: 16 amino acids.

CDR3 protein: CASTVGGQGTRETQYF. The DNA of the CDR3 is TGTGCCAGCACCGTGGGGGGGCAGGGGACACGAGAGACCCAGTACTTC. The rearrangement links TRBV6-4 to TRBJ2-5, with D possibly TRBD2 on 7 matching bases. The CDR3 is 16 residues long. The V gene's germline CDR1 is MRHNA and CDR2 SNTAGT. The ends were cut back, 7 bases at V and 4 bases at J, with 22 bases in the middle.

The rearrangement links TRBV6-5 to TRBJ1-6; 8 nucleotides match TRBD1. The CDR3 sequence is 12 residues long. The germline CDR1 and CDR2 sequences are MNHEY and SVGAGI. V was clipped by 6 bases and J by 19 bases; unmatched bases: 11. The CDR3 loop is CASSWEQGDWHF. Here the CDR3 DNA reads TGTGCCAGCAGCTGGGAACAGGGGGACTGGCACTTT.

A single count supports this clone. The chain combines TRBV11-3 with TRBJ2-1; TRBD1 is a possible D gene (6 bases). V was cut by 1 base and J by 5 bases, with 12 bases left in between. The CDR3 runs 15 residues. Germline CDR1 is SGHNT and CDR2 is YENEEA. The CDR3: CASSLASRQDNEQFF. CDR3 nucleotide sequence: TGTGCCAGCAGCTTAGCTTCACGACAGGACAATGAGCAGTTCTTC.

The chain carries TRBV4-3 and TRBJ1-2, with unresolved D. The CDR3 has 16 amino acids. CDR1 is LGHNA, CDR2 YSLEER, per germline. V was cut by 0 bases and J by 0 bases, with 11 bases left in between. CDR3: CASSQDNTRPNYGYTF. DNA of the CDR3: TGCGCCAGCAGCCAAGACAACACGCGTCCTAACTATGGCTACACCTTC.

The DNA of the CDR3 is TGTGCCAGCAGCTTAGGTGCGGTACACTACGAGCAGTACTTC. Its protein is CASSLGAVHYEQYF. The gene calls are TRBV7-2 and TRBJ2-7, with D hard to call. This CDR3 region has 14 residues. The V end lost 1 base, the J end lost 3 bases, and 10 bases lay between the germline ends. Germline loops: CDR1 SGHTA, CDR2 FQGNSA.

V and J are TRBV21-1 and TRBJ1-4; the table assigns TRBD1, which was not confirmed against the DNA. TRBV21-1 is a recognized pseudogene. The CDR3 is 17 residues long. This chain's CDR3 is CASSKEMTGGFCEKLFF. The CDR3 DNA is TGTGCCAGCAGCAAAGAAATGACAGGGGGCTTCTGTGAAAAACTGTTTTTT.

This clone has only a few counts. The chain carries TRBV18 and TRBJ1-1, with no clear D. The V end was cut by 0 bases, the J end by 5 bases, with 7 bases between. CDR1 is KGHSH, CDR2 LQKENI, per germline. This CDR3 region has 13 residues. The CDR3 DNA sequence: TGTGCCAGCTCACCACCGGTAAGGACTGAAGCTTTCTTT. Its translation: CASSPPVRTEAFF.

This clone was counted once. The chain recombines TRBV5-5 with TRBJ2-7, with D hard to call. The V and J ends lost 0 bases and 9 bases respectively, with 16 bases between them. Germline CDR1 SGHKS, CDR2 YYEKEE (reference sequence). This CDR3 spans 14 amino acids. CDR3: CASSLGLGRLTQYF. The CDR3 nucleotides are TGTGCCAGCAGCTTGGGACTGGGCCGCTTGACGCAGTACTTC.

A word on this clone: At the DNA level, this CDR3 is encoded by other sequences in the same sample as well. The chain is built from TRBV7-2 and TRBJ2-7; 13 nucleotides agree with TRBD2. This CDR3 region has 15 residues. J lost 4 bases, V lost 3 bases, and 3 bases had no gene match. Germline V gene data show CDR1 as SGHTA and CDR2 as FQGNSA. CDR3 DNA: TGTGCCAGCAGCTTGCGGACTAGCGGGAGTTACGAGCAGTACTTC. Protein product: CASSLRTSGSYEQYF.

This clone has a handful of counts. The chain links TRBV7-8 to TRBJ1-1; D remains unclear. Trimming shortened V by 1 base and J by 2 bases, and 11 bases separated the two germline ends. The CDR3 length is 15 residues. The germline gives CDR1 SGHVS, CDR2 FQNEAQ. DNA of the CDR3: TGTGCCAGCAGCTTAGGCCGGGGAAAAAACACTGAAGCTTTCTTT. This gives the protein CASSLGRGKNTEAFF.

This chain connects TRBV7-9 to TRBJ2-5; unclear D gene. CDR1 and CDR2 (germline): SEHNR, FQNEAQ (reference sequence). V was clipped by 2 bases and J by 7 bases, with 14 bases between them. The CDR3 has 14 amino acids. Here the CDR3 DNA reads TGTGCCAGCAGCTTAAGGAGTCGGCCCGGGACCCAGTACTTC. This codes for CASSLRSRPGTQYF.

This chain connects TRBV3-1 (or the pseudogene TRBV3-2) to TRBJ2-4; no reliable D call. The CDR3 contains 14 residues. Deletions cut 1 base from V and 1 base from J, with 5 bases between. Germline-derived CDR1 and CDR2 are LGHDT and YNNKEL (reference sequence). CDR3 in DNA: TGTGCCAGCAGCCAAGGGGCTGCCAAAAACATTCAGTACTTC. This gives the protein CASSQGAAKNIQYF.

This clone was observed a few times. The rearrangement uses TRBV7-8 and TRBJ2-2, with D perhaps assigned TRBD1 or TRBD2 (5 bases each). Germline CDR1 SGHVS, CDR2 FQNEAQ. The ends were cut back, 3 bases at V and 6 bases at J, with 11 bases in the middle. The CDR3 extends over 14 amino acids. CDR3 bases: TGTGCCAGCAGCTTGCTAGTGGGGGCCGGGGAGCTGTTTTTT. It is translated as CASSLLVGAGELFF.

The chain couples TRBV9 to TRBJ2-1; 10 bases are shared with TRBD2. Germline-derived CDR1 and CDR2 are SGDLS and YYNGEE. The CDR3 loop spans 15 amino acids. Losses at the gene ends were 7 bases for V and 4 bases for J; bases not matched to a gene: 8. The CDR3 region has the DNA TGTGCCAGCGGGGTAGCGGGGGGCCAATACAATGAGCAGTTCTTC. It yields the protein CASGVAGGQYNEQFF. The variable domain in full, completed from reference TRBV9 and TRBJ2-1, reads DSGVTQTPKHLITATGQRVTLRCSPRSGDLSVYWYQQSLDQGLQFLIQYYNGEERAKGNILERFSAQQFPDLHSELNLSSLELGDSALYFCASGVAGGQYNEQFFGPGTRLTVL.

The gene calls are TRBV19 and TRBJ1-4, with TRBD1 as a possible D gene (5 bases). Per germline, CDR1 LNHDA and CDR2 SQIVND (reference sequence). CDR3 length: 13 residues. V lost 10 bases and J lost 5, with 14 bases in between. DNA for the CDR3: TGTGCCACCCTACCGGGGGTGAATGAAAAACTGTTTTTT. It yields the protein CATLPGVNEKLFF.

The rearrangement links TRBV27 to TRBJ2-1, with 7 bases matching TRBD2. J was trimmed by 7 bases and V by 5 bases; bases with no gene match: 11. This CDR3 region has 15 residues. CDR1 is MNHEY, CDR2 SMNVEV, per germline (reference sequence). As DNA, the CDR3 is TGTGCCAGCAGTACACATCCTAGCGGACAAAATGAGCAGTTCTTC. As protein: CASSTHPSGQNEQFF.

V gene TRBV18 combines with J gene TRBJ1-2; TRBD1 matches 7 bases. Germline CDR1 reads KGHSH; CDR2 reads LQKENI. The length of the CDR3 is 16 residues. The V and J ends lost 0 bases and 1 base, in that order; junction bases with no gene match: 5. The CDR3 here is CASSPPPGQNNYGYTF. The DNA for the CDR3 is TGTGCCAGCTCACCACCTCCGGGACAGAATAACTATGGCTACACCTTC.

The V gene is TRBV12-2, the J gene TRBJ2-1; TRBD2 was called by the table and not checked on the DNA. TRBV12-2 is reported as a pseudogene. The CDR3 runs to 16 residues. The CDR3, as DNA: TGTGCAAGTCGCTTAGCCCCCCGGGTCCGAGTAAATGAGCAGTTCTTC. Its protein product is CASRLAPRVRVNEQFF.

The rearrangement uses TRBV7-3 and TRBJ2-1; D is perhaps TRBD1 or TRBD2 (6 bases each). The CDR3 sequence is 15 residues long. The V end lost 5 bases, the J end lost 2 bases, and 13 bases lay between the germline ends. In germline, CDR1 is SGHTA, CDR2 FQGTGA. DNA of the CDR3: TGTGCCAGCAGCCCCACTAGGGGGGCCTACAATGAGCAGTTCTTC. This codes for CASSPTRGAYNEQFF.

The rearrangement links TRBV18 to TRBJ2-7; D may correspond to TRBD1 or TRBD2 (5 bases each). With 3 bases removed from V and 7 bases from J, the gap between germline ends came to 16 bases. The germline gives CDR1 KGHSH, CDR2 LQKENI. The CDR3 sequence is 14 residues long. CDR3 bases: TGTGCCAGCTCACCTTCCGAGGGGAAGGGAGAGCAGTACTTC. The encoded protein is CASSPSEGKGEQYF. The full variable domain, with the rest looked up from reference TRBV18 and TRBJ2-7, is NAGVMQNPRHLVRRRGQEARLRCSPMKGHSHVYWYRQLPEEGLKFMVYLQKENIIDESGMPKERFSAEFPKEGPSILRIQQVVRGDSAAYFCASSPSEGKGEQYFGPGTRLTVT.

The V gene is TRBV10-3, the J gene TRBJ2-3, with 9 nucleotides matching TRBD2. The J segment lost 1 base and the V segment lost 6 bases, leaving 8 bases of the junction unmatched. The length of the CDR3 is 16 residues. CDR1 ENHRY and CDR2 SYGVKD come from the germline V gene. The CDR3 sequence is CAISSGGGGGTDTQYF. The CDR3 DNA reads TGTGCCATCAGCTCCGGAGGCGGGGGGGGCACAGATACGCAGTATTTT.